This section outlines one TCR beta chain sequence together with its context. Its specificity is unknown. Germline-derived CDR1 and CDR2 are MNHEY and SMNVEV (reference sequence). J gave up 7 bases and V 3 bases, and 2 bases lay outside the gene matches. There are 13 residues in the CDR3. This specimen belongs to a study of cytomegalovirus exposure and HLA in healthy donors. General study results and limits: Whilst most TCR sequences proved rare, a subset of public TCRs occurred across many donors. The study labeled fewer than 200 TCR beta chains cytomegalovirus-associated.

Profiled with immunoSEQ multiplex PCR; TCRdb holds only in-frame clones, not every one. Of fewer than 200,000 clones in the sample, 95% to 97% were seen once. Sequences were obtained from PBMCs. This sequence originates from a woman aged 18-29 years in good health and CMV-seronegative. The chain combines TRBV27 with TRBJ1-4; 7 nucleotides match TRBD1. DNA of the CDR3: TGTGCCAGCAGTTTTACAGGGGCTGAAAAACTGTTTTTT. It is translated as CASSFTGAEKLFF.